This record concerns one T cell receptor (beta chain) sequence. Generated by immunoSEQ multiplex PCR, the TCRdb table keeps only in-frame clones and is missing some. The sample lists around 56,000 clones, roughly 94% occurring once. This record belongs to a study of T cell changes during pregnancy in multiple sclerosis. This CDR3 is built from 14 residues. CDR1 and CDR2 (germline): LNHDA, SQIVND (reference sequence). Germline trimming cut 6 bases from V and 6 bases from J; bases unmatched to any gene: 9. The TCR sequence derives from a female donor with multiple sclerosis, enrolled in a pregnancy study. The gene calls are TRBV19 and TRBJ2-7; 9 nucleotides match TRBD1. Sequenced here: CD8+ T cells from peripheral blood mononuclear cells, sampled after pregnancy. As DNA, the CDR3 is TGTGCCAGTAGGGCCGGGACAGGGCCTGCCGAGCAGTACTTC. This translates into CASRAGTGPAEQYF.